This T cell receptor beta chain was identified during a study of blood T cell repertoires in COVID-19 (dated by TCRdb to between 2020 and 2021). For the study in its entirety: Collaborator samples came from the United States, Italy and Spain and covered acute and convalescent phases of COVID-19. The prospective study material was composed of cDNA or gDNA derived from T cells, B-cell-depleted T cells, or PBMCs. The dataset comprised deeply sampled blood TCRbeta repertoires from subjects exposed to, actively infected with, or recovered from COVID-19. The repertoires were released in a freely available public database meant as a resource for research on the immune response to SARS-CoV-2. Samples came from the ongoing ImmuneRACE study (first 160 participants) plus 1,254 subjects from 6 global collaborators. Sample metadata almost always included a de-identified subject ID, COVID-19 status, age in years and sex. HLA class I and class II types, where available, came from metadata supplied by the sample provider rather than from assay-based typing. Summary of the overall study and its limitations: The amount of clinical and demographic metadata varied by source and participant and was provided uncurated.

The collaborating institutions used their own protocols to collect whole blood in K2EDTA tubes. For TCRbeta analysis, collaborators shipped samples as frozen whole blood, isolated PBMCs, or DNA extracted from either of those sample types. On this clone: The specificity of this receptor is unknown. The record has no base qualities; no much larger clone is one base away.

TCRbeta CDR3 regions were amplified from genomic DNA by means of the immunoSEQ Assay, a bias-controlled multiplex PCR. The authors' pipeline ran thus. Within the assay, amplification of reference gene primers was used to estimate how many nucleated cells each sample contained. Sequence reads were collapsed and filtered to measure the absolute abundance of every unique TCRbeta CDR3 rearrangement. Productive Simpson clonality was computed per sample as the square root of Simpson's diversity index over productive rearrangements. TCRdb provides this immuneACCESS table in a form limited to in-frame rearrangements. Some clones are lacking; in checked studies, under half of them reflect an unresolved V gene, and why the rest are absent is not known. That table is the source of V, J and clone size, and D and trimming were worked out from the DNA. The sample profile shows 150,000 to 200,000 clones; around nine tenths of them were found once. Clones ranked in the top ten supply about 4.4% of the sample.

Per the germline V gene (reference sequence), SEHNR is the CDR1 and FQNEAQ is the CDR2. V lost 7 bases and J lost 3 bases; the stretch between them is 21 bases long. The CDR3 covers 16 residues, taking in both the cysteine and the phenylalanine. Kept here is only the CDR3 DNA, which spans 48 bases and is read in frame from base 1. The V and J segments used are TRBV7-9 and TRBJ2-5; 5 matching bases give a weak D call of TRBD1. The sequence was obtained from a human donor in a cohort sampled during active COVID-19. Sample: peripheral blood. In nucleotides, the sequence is TGTGCCAGCACCAACTCCCCGGGTGTAGGGGAAGAGACCCAGTACTTC. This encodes CASTNSPGVGEETQYF.